This T cell receptor beta chain derives from a study of Ad26.COV2.S vaccination and SARS-CoV-2 variants (TCRdb year 2021). Background for the entire study: Donors in the vaccine arm were drawn from COV1001, a multicentre, randomized, double-blind, placebo-controlled phase I-IIa trial testing Ad26.COV2.S in healthy adults. Ad26.COV2.S was administered intramuscularly at 5 x 10^10 or 1 x 10^11 viral particles, either as a single shot or as two shots given 56 days apart. TCRbeta repertoire sequencing was used to assess the specificity and breadth of SARS-CoV-2-reactive T cell receptors after Ad26.COV2.S vaccination. A total of some 30 samples were included in the TCR-sequenced set, comprising some 20 Ad26.COV2.S vaccine recipients, 5 placebo recipients and 8 SARS-CoV-2 convalescent individuals. Trial participants were randomized into five groups of five, in which low-dose or high-dose Ad26.COV2.S was given once or twice, or placebo was given on both occasions. Investigators did not know the trial group allocation while performing experiments and assessing outcomes.

Per the publication, the treatment or condition label means: around 19 received Ad26.COV2.S at low or high dose, single or two shots; five or six received placebo; per-sample allocation not given. Repertoires of vaccine and placebo recipients were sequenced from samples collected on day 63 after the first injection. Cohort 1b enrolled about two dozen adults aged 18-55 years at a single site in Boston, USA, between 29 July and 7 August 2020. Ad26.COV2.S consisted of a replication-incompetent adenovirus type 26 vector by which a prefusion-stabilized SARS-CoV-2 spike protein from the original Wuhan strain was expressed. Worth noting for this clone: Its recognized antigen is unknown. There are no base qualities to consult, and no much larger clone falls within one base.

Ends trimmed: V by 6 bases, J by 2 bases; bases unmatched to a gene: 10. The CDR3 measures 16 amino acids from cysteine to phenylalanine. Only CDR3 DNA is held: 48 bases, read in frame from base 1. The germline V gene specifies MDHEN as CDR1 and SYDVKM as CDR2. What the research found in general, with its limitations: Substantial breadth of spike-specific CD8+ and CD4+ T cell responses was reported after vaccination. Spike-specific TCR breadth was higher in Ad26.COV2.S recipients than in placebo recipients (P = 0.0014). The authors noted that the TCR breadth and depth analyses may have underestimated total T cell responses. The study lacked the statistical power to compare responses across vaccine doses or regimens. Vaccine and placebo recipients had comparable non-spike TCR breadth, which fits with the vaccine containing only spike.

The immunoSEQ Assay was used to sequence TCRbeta CDR3 regions. After extraction, genomic DNA underwent amplification by bias-controlled multiplex PCR, followed by high-throughput sequencing. Turning to the authors' computational methods: To quantify the absolute abundance of every unique TCRbeta CDR3 region, sequences were collapsed and filtered. T cell fraction was estimated by normalization of TCRbeta template counts to usable DNA, with usable DNA being measured through amplification of reference genes present in all nucleated cells. Repertoire TCRs were annotated as SARS-CoV-2-specific when V gene, CDR3 amino acid sequence and J gene were exactly matched to a known reactive TCR set. The reference SARS-CoV-2 TCR set was obtained from MIRA and was filtered for enrichment in COVID-19-positive ImmuneCODE repertoires, whereby public or cross-reactive TCRs were removed. Using the MIRA antigens, annotated TCRs were further analysed by specific ORF or by position within an ORF. Depth was the summed frequency of annotated unique rearrangements, while breadth was defined as annotated unique rearrangements over total unique productive rearrangements. TCR breadth was compared between groups using two-sided Wilcoxon rank-sum tests. This immuneACCESS table, as held by TCRdb, lists in-frame sequences with V and J called but not all clones. Of the missing ones, under half trace to an unresolved V gene in checked studies; the others have no known cause. V, J and clone size reflect that table, while D and trimming were determined from the DNA. This sample holds some 500,000 clones; about 88% were observed only once. Of the sample, about 2.4% falls within the top ten clones.

This chain joins TRBV28 to TRBJ2-7; the central 10 bases match TRBD1. The receptor's source is a person between 18 and 59 years old who received the Ad26.COV2.S COVID-19 vaccine or a placebo. Sequenced material: peripheral blood, taken in a trial of Ad26.COV2.S vaccine versus placebo. The DNA is as follows: TGTGCCAGCAGGCCGCAACCGGGACAGGGGACCTACGAGCAGTACTTC. This translates into CASRPQPGQGTYEQYF. Supplemented by the reference TRBV28 and TRBJ2-7 proteins around the CDR3, the complete variable domain is DVKVTQSSRYLVKRTGEKVFLECVQDMDHENMFWYRQDPGLGLRLIYFSYDVKMKEKGDIPEGYSVSREKKERFSLILESASTNQTSMYLCASRPQPGQGTYEQYFGPGTRLTVT.